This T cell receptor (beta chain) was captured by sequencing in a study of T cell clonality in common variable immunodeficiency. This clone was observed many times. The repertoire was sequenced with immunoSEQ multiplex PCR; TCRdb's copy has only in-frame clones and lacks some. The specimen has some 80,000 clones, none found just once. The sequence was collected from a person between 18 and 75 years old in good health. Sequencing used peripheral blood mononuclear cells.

CDR3 amino acids: CASTLELAGNNEQFF. The CDR3 bases that were read are TGTGCCAGCACATTAGAACTAGCGGGAAACAATGAG. The V and J genes are TRBV2 and TRBJ2-1, with 10 nucleotides matching TRBD2. The read gets to within 3 residues of the CDR3 end, and the germline J gene fills in the rest. V lost 7 bases and J lost 5; bases outside the gene matches: 8. Germline CDR1 and CDR2: SNHLY and FYNNEI. This CDR3 has 15 amino acids.